This TCR beta chain appears in the sequencing data of a study of T cell repertoires in cytomegalovirus infection. Study-wide context: Matching HLA type, along with CMV infection, was indicated by public TCR beta signatures. Study-level points and caveats: In two of eight donors, the top clonotype was HLA-C-restricted CMV-specific. CMV carriers with the relevant HLA were identified by cumulative public TCR beta family frequency.

The CDR3 is made up of 13 amino acids. Trimming took off 1 base at V and 3 bases at J, with 5 bases between the two ends. From germline, CDR1 is LNHNV and CDR2 YYDKDF (reference sequence). This clonotype was seen a handful of times. As yet, its antigen is unknown. MiXCR, applied by TCRdb to the reads, yields one record per CDR3 protein. The sample includes 150,000 to 200,000 distinct CDR3 sequences, 28% of them seen just once. The chain combines TRBV15 with TRBJ2-3; D may match TRBD1 or TRBD2 (5 bases each). Sequenced material: PBMCs. This sequence originates from a human donor in good health (CMV status not recorded). Some clones in this sample may be carry-over from other donors' samples. The CDR3 DNA follows: TGTGCCACCAGCAGAGGGGGGACAGATACGCAGTATTTT. Its translation is CATSRGGTDTQYF.